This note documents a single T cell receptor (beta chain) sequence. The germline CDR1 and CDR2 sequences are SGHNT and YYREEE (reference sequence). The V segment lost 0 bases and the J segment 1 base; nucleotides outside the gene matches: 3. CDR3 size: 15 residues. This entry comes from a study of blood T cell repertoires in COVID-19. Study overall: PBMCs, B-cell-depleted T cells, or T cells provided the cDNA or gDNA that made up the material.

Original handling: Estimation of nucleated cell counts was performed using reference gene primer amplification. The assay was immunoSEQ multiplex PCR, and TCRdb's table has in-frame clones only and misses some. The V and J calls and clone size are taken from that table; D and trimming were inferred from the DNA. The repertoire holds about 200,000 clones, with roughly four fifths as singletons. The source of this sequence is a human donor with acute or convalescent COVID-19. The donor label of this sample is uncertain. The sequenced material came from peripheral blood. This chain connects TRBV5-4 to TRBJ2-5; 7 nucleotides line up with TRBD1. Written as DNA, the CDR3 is TGTGCCAGCAGCTTGGTCGACAGGGCCCAAGAGACCCAGTACTTC. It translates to CASSLVDRAQETQYF.